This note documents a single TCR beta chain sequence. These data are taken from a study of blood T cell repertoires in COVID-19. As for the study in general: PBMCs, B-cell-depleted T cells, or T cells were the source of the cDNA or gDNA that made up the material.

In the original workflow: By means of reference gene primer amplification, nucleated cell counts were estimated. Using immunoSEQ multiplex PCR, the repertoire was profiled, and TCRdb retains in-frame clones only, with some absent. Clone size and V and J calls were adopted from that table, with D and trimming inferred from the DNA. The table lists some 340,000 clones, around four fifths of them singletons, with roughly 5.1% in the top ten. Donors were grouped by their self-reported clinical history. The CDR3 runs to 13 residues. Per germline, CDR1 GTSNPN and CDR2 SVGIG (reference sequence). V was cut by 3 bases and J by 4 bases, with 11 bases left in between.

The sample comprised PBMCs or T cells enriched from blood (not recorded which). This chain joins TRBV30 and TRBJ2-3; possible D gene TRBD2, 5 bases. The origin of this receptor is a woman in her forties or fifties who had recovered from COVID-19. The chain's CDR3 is CAWRLTLADTQYF. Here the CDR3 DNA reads TGTGCCTGGAGATTAACACTAGCAGATACGCAGTATTTT. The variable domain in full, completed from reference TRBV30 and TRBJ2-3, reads SQTIHQWPATLVQPVGSPLSLECTVEGTSNPNLYWYRQAAGRGLQLLFYSVGIGQISSEVPQNLSASRPQDRQFILSSKKLLLSDSGFYLCAWRLTLADTQYFGPGTRLTVL.